The TCR beta chain described here comes from a study of blood T cell repertoires in COVID-19. Study at large: PBMCs, B-cell-depleted T cells, or T cells provided the cDNA or gDNA that made up the material.

Trimming pared 1 base from V and 0 bases from J, leaving 10 bases between. The CDR3 loop spans 15 amino acids. Germline-derived CDR1 and CDR2 are SEHNR and FQNEAQ (reference sequence). In the authors' methods: Amplifying reference gene primers gave estimates of nucleated cell counts. The repertoire was sequenced with immunoSEQ multiplex PCR; TCRdb's copy has only in-frame clones and lacks some. The V and J calls and clone size were taken over from that table, and D and trimming were inferred from the DNA. The table includes tens of thousands of clones, roughly nine tenths detected once. This clone was observed a few times.

Material: peripheral blood. The chain employs TRBV7-9 and TRBJ2-7; no definite D call. The TCR comes from a man aged 45-60 years with active COVID-19. CDR3 nucleotide sequence: TGTGCCAGCAGCTTAGAGCAGGTCCTCTCCTACGAGCAGTACTTC. This translates into CASSLEQVLSYEQYF.